The 18 T cell receptor beta chains presented below share a single source sample, sequenced in a study of Ad26.COV2.S vaccination and SARS-CoV-2 variants. Data came from immunoSEQ multiplex PCR; TCRdb stores just in-frame clones and leaves some out. The sample contains 440,000 or so clones, less than 95% of which appear only once. Treatment specified: around 19 received Ad26.COV2.S at low or high dose, single or two shots; several received placebo; per-sample allocation not given. Samples came from day 63 after the first vaccine or placebo injection. Sequencing used peripheral blood, obtained in a trial of Ad26.COV2.S vaccine versus placebo. All receptors derive from a person between 18 and 65 years old who received the Ad26.COV2.S COVID-19 vaccine or a placebo.

J is TRBJ1-2 and V is TRBV3-1 (or the pseudogene TRBV3-2); possible D gene TRBD1, 5 bases. CDR1 LGHDT and CDR2 YNNKEL come from the germline V gene (reference sequence). The CDR3 loop spans 16 amino acids. V was trimmed by 0 bases and J by 2 bases, leaving 13 bases between them. The CDR3 nucleotides read TGTGCCAGCAGCCAAGACCCCGTCGGGGGGAACTATGGCTACACCTTC. This sequence encodes CASSQDPVGGNYGYTF.

The V and J genes are TRBV4-1 and TRBJ2-7; 10 bases match TRBD2. V shed 1 base, J shed 4 bases, and the junction held 4 bases outside the gene matches. Looked up from germline, CDR1 is MGHRA and CDR2 is YSYEKL. The CDR3 sequence is 15 residues long. The CDR3 is CASSQGSSGSYEQYF. The CDR3 DNA sequence: TGCGCCAGCAGCCAAGGTTCTAGCGGGAGTTACGAGCAGTACTTC.

V usage is TRBV2 and J usage is TRBJ2-7; D not certain. The germline V gene encodes CDR1 SNHLY and CDR2 FYNNEI. V lost 6 bases and J lost 4, with 7 bases in between. The CDR3 runs to 11 residues. The CDR3 spells CASRSGYEQYF. The CDR3 bases are TGTGCCAGCAGGTCAGGTTACGAGCAGTACTTC. Looking up the rest from reference TRBV2 and TRBJ2-7 gives the full variable domain: EPEVTQTPSHQVTQMGQEVILRCVPISNHLYFYWYRQILGQKVEFLVSFYNNEISEKSEIFDDQFSVERPDGSNFTLKIRSTKLEDSAMYFCASRSGYEQYFGPGTRLTVT.

The CDR3, as DNA: TGTGCTAGTGGTTTGGACAGACACAATGAGCAGTTCTTC. Protein product: CASGLDRHNEQFF. J is TRBJ2-1 and V is TRBV12-5; no clear D. This CDR3 region has 13 residues. V lost 1 base and J lost 5, with 6 bases in between. CDR1 and CDR2 (germline): LGHNT, FRNRAP.

The chain uses TRBV5-1 and TRBJ2-5; 7 bases are shared with TRBD2. Germline loops: CDR1 SGHRS, CDR2 YFSETQ. This CDR3 has 16 amino acids. The trim removed 4 bases at V and 1 base at J, leaving 10 bases unmatched. The CDR3 region has the DNA TGCGCCAGCAGCCCGTCGGGTAGCGGGTTCCAAGAGACCCAGTACTTC. It yields the protein CASSPSGSGFQETQYF.

The J gene is TRBJ2-7, the V gene TRBV3-1 (or the pseudogene TRBV3-2); 7 nucleotides line up with TRBD1. The length of the CDR3 is 15 residues. Trimming cost V 3 bases and J 2 bases; bases outside gene matches: 7. Germline CDR1 LGHDT, CDR2 YNNKEL (reference sequence). CDR3 bases: TGTGCCAGCAGCCAGGACAGGTCCCCTACCTACGAGCAGTACTTC. Its translation is CASSQDRSPTYEQYF.

The chain carries TRBV6-5 and TRBJ2-7; D is possibly TRBD1 or TRBD2 (6 bases each). Germline V gene data show CDR1 as MNHEY and CDR2 as SVGAGI. Trimming pared 6 bases from V and 5 bases from J, leaving 17 bases between. CDR3 length equals 14 residues. CDR3 region: CASSPGRGGNEQYF. The CDR3 DNA sequence: TGTGCCAGCAGCCCGGGCAGGGGAGGAAACGAGCAGTACTTC.

The chain is built from TRBV19 and TRBJ2-6; possibly TRBD1 or TRBD2 for D (5 bases each). The CDR3 covers 18 residues. Trimming left V 10 bases short and J 0 bases short, with 22 bases between. Germline loops: CDR1 LNHDA, CDR2 SQIVND (reference sequence). This CDR3 reads CATNPRGRESSGANVLTF. Written as DNA, the CDR3 is TGTGCCACCAACCCCCGGGGCAGGGAGAGCTCTGGGGCCAACGTCCTGACTTTC.

This clone was counted once. This chain links TRBV29-1 with TRBJ2-1; 7 bases align to TRBD1. V was pared by 1 base and J by 6 bases, with 12 bases of the junction left unmatched. The CDR3 is 16 amino acids. Germline V gene lookup returns CDR1 SQVTM and CDR2 ANQGSEA. The CDR3 spells CSVEVTGVPLRNEQFF. The CDR3 nucleotides read TGCAGCGTTGAAGTTACAGGGGTCCCACTCCGCAATGAGCAGTTCTTC.

This chain joins TRBV6-5 and TRBJ1-6, with 9 bases fitting TRBD1. Germline V gene data show CDR1 as MNHEY and CDR2 as SVGAGI. This CDR3 comprises 15 residues. V dropped 6 bases and J dropped 9; count of bases not matched to a gene: 9. The CDR3 sequence: CASSRSGTGSSPLHF. The CDR3 nucleotides are TGTGCCAGCAGCCGATCCGGGACAGGGAGTTCACCCCTCCACTTT.

V and J are TRBV9 and TRBJ2-1; no clear D. CDR3 length equals 14 residues. Germline CDR1 is SGDLS and CDR2 is YYNGEE. Trimming left V 0 bases short and J 6 bases short, with 10 bases between. The CDR3 nucleotides are TGTGCCAGCAGCGTAGCCGACGCGCTCAATGAGCAGTTCTTC. Protein product: CASSVADALNEQFF.

A note on this clone: Other DNA sequences in the same sample also yield this CDR3. The rearrangement joins TRBV28 to TRBJ1-5; a weak D match, TRBD1 (6 bases). Trimming took off 3 bases at V and 4 bases at J, with 10 bases between the two ends. CDR3 length: 14 residues. Germline CDR1 is MDHEN and CDR2 is SYDVKM. The CDR3 bases are TGTGCCAGCAGTTTTCAGGGGTCGAATCAGCCCCAGCATTTT. It encodes CASSFQGSNQPQHF. Combining the CDR3 with reference TRBV28 and TRBJ1-5 gives the whole variable domain DVKVTQSSRYLVKRTGEKVFLECVQDMDHENMFWYRQDPGLGLRLIYFSYDVKMKEKGDIPEGYSVSREKKERFSLILESASTNQTSMYLCASSFQGSNQPQHFGDGTRLSIL.

The V call is TRBV5-6, the J call TRBJ2-7; 10 nucleotides line up with TRBD1. The length of the CDR3 is 13 residues. In germline, CDR1 is SGHDT, CDR2 YYEEEE. V was pared by 6 bases and J by 7 bases, with 7 bases of the junction left unmatched. The CDR3 here is CASKGQGLGEQYF. The CDR3, as DNA: TGTGCCAGCAAGGGACAGGGGTTGGGGGAGCAGTACTTC.

The chain employs TRBV12-3 or TRBV12-4 and TRBJ2-1; tentatively, D is TRBD2 (6 bases). The V end was cut by 5 bases, the J end by 9 bases, with 14 bases between. The CDR3 has 13 residues. The CDR3 bases are TGTGCCAGCAGTCTCCAGTTGGAGGGTGAGCAGTTCTTC. Residues: CASSLQLEGEQFF.

The chain couples TRBV6-6 to TRBJ1-2; a possible D gene is TRBD1 (5 bases). This CDR3 is built from 15 residues. With 6 bases removed from V and 1 base from J, the gap between germline ends came to 15 bases. Germline CDR1 and CDR2: MNHNY and SVGAGI (reference sequence). DNA of the CDR3: TGTGCCAGCAGCTCCCCGGGGGGGATTAACTATGGCTACACCTTC. Protein product: CASSSPGGINYGYTF.

The chain recombines TRBV4-1 with TRBJ2-3; D remains ambiguous. Germline-derived CDR1 and CDR2 are MGHRA and YSYEKL. The CDR3 length is 11 residues. The V end was cut by 4 bases, the J end by 1 base, with 0 bases between. The CDR3 here is CASSRTDTQYF. CDR3 nucleotide sequence: TGCGCCAGCAGCCGCACAGATACGCAGTATTTT.

This clone was detected once. V usage is TRBV20-1 and J usage is TRBJ2-7; D unresolved. This CDR3 contains 11 residues. The germline V and J ends were trimmed by 6 bases and 2 bases, with 8 bases remaining between them. Germline loops: CDR1 DFQATT, CDR2 SNEGSKA (reference sequence). The CDR3 spells CSAPAPYEQYF. CDR3 bases: TGCAGTGCCCCGGCCCCCTACGAGCAGTACTTC.

The V and J genes are TRBV6-5 and TRBJ2-7, with TRBD1 matching 8 bases. V lost 6 bases to trimming and J lost 2 bases; unmatched junction nucleotides: 6. The CDR3 is made up of 14 amino acids. The germline gives CDR1 MNHEY, CDR2 SVGAGI. CDR3 nucleotides: TGTGCCAGCAGCAGGGCAGGGGGCACCTACGAGCAGTACTTC. Residues: CASSRAGGTYEQYF.